These 5 T cell receptor beta chains share one sample of origin, sequenced in a study of patients and donors after allogeneic stem cell transplantation. A single record per CDR3 protein comes from TCRdb applying MiXCR to the RT-PCR reads. Of roughly 960,000 distinct CDR3 sequences in the sample, 18% were seen once. Sequencing used blood, either unsorted or a sorted T cell fraction (not recorded which). The receptors come from a human donor who was either an allogeneic HSCT recipient or a stem cell or donor lymphocyte infusion donor (not recorded which). It is not recorded whose cells these are; they may come from a transplant donor.

This clonotype has just a few counts. The gene calls are TRBV9 and TRBJ2-1; 7 bases are a match to TRBD2. CDR3 length: 16 residues. V lost 0 bases and J lost 10; bases outside the gene matches: 13. The germline V gene encodes CDR1 SGDLS and CDR2 YYNGEE. This CDR3 is CASSVEASGAGEEQFF. For the CDR3, the DNA is TGTGCCAGCAGCGTAGAAGCCAGCGGGGCTGGTGAAGAGCAGTTCTTC.

In its sample, this clonotype was seen a few times. V usage is TRBV18 and J usage is TRBJ1-1; no definite D call. Trimming left V 2 bases short and J 5 bases short, with 12 bases between. The CDR3 length is 14 residues. CDR1 is KGHSH, CDR2 LQKENI, per germline. CDR3 bases: TGTGCCAGCTCACCAAACGGAGGGTGGACTGAAGCTTTCTTT. This gives the protein CASSPNGGWTEAFF.

This rearrangement joins TRBV28 to TRBJ2-5; a weak D match, TRBD2 (5 bases). The V gene's germline CDR1 is MDHEN and CDR2 SYDVKM. Trimming took off 5 bases at V and 2 bases at J, with 15 bases between the two ends. The CDR3 runs to 15 residues. The CDR3, as DNA: TGTGCCAGCAGTGTAGCGTCAAATATTCAAGAGACCCAGTACTTC. Amino acid sequence: CASSVASNIQETQYF.

This clonotype was seen many times. The V and J genes are TRBV4-3 and TRBJ2-4, with D tentatively TRBD1 (7 bases). The length of the CDR3 is 16 residues. The germline V and J ends were trimmed by 0 bases and 6 bases, with 15 bases remaining between them. Germline CDR1 LGHNA, CDR2 YSLEER. The chain's CDR3 is CASSQDRRGHGNIQYF. The CDR3 nucleotides are TGCGCCAGCAGCCAAGATCGGAGGGGGCATGGAAACATTCAGTACTTC.

This clonotype was found a few times. The V call is TRBV5-1, the J call TRBJ2-2; D perhaps matches TRBD2 (5 bases). CDR3 length: 13 amino acids. The germline gives CDR1 SGHRS, CDR2 YFSETQ. V lost 6 bases and J 3 bases, leaving 9 bases between the germline ends. CDR3 nucleotide sequence: TGCGCCAGCACGGACTCAGACACCGGGGAGCTGTTTTTT. Its protein product is CASTDSDTGELFF.